This T cell receptor beta chain was identified in a study of Ad26.COV2.S vaccination and SARS-CoV-2 variants. Regarding treatment: 15 to 20 received Ad26.COV2.S at low or high dose, single or two shots; 5 received placebo; per-sample allocation not given. Repertoires come from day 63 after the first vaccine or placebo injection. Sequencing was performed with immunoSEQ multiplex PCR; in TCRdb, only in-frame clones are kept and a portion is missing. The profile shows about 350,000 clones, about 85% of them singletons. The CDR3 runs to 19 residues. Germline CDR1 LNHDA, CDR2 SQIVND (reference sequence). V shed 3 bases and J shed 9 bases, with 30 bases lying between them.

The clonotype comes from a person between 18 and 65 years old who received the Ad26.COV2.S COVID-19 vaccine or a placebo. Here the sequenced sample was peripheral blood, taken in a trial of Ad26.COV2.S vaccine versus placebo. This chain uses TRBV19 with TRBJ2-1; tentatively, D is TRBD2 (5 bases). The CDR3 protein is CASSIKLGSLLRRLGEQFF. The CDR3 DNA is TGTGCCAGTAGTATTAAATTAGGGTCGCTACTCAGGAGGCTCGGTGAGCAGTTCTTC.